These T cell receptor beta chains were read from a single sample in a study of T cell repertoires in cytomegalovirus infection. Their antigens are not known. MiXCR, run by TCRdb on the reads, gives a single entry per CDR3 protein. The top ten hold about 14% of the sample, which has about 900,000 distinct CDR3 sequences, roughly 31% seen once. The sample was cultured CD8+ T cells from PBMCs, taken from culture after CMV antigen stimulation. Receptors originate from a human donor in good health (CMV status not recorded). Some clones in this sample may be carry-over from other donors' samples. Both conserved end residues are part of each CDR3. Each record gives: clone size, J gene, V gene, D gene, CDR3 DNA, CDR3 protein. D genes are given only for firm matches. Some rows have no size entry. The others give once, few or many, or a class for an expanded clone.

abundance: few; j_gene: TRBJ2-1; v_gene: TRBV7-9; d_gene: .; CDR3nt: TGTGCCAGCAGTTCCGGGACACAAAGTAACAATGAGCAGTTCTTC; CDR3aa: CASSSGTQSNNEQFF
abundance: few; j_gene: TRBJ2-1; v_gene: TRBV19; d_gene: .; CDR3nt: TGTGCCAGTAGTATAGACGGTCACTCCTACAATGAGCAGTTCTTC; CDR3aa: CASSIDGHSYNEQFF
abundance: .; j_gene: TRBJ1-5; v_gene: TRBV5-1; d_gene: .; CDR3nt: TGCGCCAGCAGCTTGGCCGCCCTTGAGAGACGGAATAGCAATCAGCCCCAGCATTTT; CDR3aa: CASSLAALERRNSNQPQHF
abundance: few; j_gene: TRBJ2-3; v_gene: TRBV6-1; d_gene: .; CDR3nt: TGTGCCACCCAGGAGGGGGTGGGCTGGTTGAGGGCAGATACGCAGTATTTT; CDR3aa: CATQEGVGWLRADTQYF
abundance: once; j_gene: TRBJ1-2; v_gene: TRBV28; d_gene: .; CDR3nt: TGTGCCAGCCGTAGGACGGGGCTTCAGTACTATGGCTACACCTTC; CDR3aa: CASRRTGLQYYGYTF
abundance: .; j_gene: TRBJ1-1; v_gene: TRBV9; d_gene: .; CDR3nt: TGTGCCAGCAGCGCTACAGGTCCTCCGGGGGACACTGAAGCTTTCTTT; CDR3aa: CASSATGPPGDTEAFF
abundance: few; j_gene: TRBJ2-1; v_gene: TRBV6-2/TRBV6-3; d_gene: .; CDR3nt: TGTGCCAGCAGTTACCAGGGGTCATACGTCAATGAGCAGTTCTTC; CDR3aa: CASSYQGSYVNEQFF
abundance: many; j_gene: TRBJ2-2; v_gene: TRBV7-6; d_gene: .; CDR3nt: TGTGCCAGCAGTTCAGGAACCGGGGAGCTGTTTTTT; CDR3aa: CASSSGTGELFF
abundance: .; j_gene: TRBJ2-1; v_gene: TRBV27; d_gene: .; CDR3nt: TGTGCCAGCGGGTGGGCACACTACAATGAGCAGTTCTTC; CDR3aa: CASGWAHYNEQFF
abundance: few; j_gene: TRBJ1-5; v_gene: TRBV15; d_gene: TRBD1; CDR3nt: TGTGCCACCAGTGACGGGACAGTTAATCAGCCCCAGCATTTT; CDR3aa: CATSDGTVNQPQHF
abundance: .; j_gene: TRBJ1-5; v_gene: TRBV4-1; d_gene: .; CDR3nt: TGCGCCAGCAGCCAAGAGTCTCGCCGGGGTCCCCAGCATTTT; CDR3aa: CASSQESRRGPQHF
abundance: few; j_gene: TRBJ1-3; v_gene: TRBV4-1; d_gene: .; CDR3nt: TGCGCCAGCAGCCAAGGGCCGCCGGAAGGGAACCCCTACGGAAACACCATATATTTT; CDR3aa: CASSQGPPEGNPYGNTIYF
abundance: many; j_gene: TRBJ2-3; v_gene: TRBV6-1; d_gene: .; CDR3nt: TGTGCCAGCAGCGTGGACAAACGCACAGATACGCAGTATTTT; CDR3aa: CASSVDKRTDTQYF
abundance: .; j_gene: TRBJ1-5; v_gene: TRBV5-6; d_gene: TRBD1; CDR3nt: TGTGCCAGCAGCACGGGACAGGGCTTCGGAAACCAGCCCCAGCATTTT; CDR3aa: CASSTGQGFGNQPQHF
abundance: .; j_gene: TRBJ1-1; v_gene: TRBV19; d_gene: .; CDR3nt: TGTGCCAGTAGTATGCCTATGGGCTTACTCACTGAAGCTTTCTTT; CDR3aa: CASSMPMGLLTEAFF